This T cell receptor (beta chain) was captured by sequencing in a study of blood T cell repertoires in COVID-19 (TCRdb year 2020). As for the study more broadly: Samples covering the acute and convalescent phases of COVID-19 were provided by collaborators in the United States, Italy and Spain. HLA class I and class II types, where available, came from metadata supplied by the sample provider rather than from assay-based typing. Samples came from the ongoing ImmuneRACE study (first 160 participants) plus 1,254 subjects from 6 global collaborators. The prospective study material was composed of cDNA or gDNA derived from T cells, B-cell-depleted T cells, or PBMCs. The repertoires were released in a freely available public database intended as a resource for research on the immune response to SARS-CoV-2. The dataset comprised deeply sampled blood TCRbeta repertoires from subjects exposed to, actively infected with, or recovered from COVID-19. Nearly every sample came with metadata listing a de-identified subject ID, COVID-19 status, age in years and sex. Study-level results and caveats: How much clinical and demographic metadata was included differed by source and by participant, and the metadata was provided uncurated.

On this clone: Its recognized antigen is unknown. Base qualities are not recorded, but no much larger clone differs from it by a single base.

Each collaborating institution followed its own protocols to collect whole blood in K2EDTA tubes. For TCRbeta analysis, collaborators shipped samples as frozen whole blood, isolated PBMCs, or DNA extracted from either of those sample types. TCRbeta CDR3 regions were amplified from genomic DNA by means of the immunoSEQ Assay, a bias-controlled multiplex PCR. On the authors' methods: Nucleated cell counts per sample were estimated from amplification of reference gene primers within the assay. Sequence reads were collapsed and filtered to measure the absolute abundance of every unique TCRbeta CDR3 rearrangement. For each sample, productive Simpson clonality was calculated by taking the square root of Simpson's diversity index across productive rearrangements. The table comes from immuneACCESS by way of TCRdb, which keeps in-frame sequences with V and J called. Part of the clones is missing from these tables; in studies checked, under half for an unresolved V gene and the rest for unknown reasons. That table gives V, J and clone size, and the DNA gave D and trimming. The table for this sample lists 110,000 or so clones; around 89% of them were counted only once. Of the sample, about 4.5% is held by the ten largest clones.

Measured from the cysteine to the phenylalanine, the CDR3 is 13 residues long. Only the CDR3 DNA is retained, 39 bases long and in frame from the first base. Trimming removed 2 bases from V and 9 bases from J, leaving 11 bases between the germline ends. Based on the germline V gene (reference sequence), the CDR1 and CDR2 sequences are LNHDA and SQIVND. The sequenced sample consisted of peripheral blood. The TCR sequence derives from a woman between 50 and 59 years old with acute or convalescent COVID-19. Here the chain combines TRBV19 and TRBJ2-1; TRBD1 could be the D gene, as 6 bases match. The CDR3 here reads CASSIRGNGEQFF. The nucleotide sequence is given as TGTGCCAGTAGTATAAGGGGGAACGGTGAGCAGTTCTTC.